This TCR beta chain was sequenced during a study of cytomegalovirus exposure and HLA in healthy donors. 13 Jbeta primers and 60 Vbeta primers were used for the PCR. Assay used: immunoSEQ multiplex PCR; TCRdb lists only in-frame clones, some missing. The table records more than 95,000 clones, over 70% of them present only once. V shed 4 bases, J shed 2 bases, and the junction held 6 bases outside the gene matches. Germline CDR1 and CDR2: SGHRS and YFSETQ. The CDR3 sequence is 16 residues long. Sequences were obtained from PBMCs. This TCR derives from a young man in good health and CMV-seropositive. The V call is TRBV5-1, the J call TRBJ2-5; 12 bases are shared with TRBD1. Here the CDR3 DNA reads TGCGCCAGCAGCGGCGGGACAGGGGGCTATCAAGAGACCCAGTACTTC. Encoded protein: CASSGGTGGYQETQYF.